Below, 10 T cell receptor beta chains from the same sample are listed, as sequenced in a study of blood T cell repertoires in COVID-19 (dated by TCRdb to the early 2020s). The library came from the immunoSEQ multiplex PCR assay. TCRdb took this table from immuneACCESS and kept in-frame rearrangements with V and J called. Such tables lack part of the clones; where checked against another copy, unresolved V genes explain under half of the gap, and the rest is unexplained. A total of approximately 240,000 clones appear in this sample, around 84% of them only once. In total, the top ten clones hold 4.5% to 6% of the sample. The sample taken for sequencing was peripheral blood. These receptor sequences come from a woman aged 55-69 years who had recovered from COVID-19.

Concerning this clone: One end of the junction fails to match germline, which may point to a read error. The chain has TRBV7-7 and TRBJ2-1, with 12 bases aligning to TRBD2. CDR3 length: 15 residues. CDR1 is SSHAT and CDR2 is FNYEAQ in the germline V gene (reference sequence). The CDR3 DNA is TGTGCTAGCAGCTTAGCTAGCGGGGGGGCAGTAGAGCAGTTCTTC. Amino acids: CASSLASGGAVEQFF.

The CDR3 loop reads CASRPPGLETKTQYF. CDR3 in DNA: TGTGCCAGCAGGCCACCGGGACTAGAGACGAAGACCCAGTACTTC. The gene calls are TRBV7-3 and TRBJ2-5; 8 positions match TRBD2. From germline, CDR1 is SGHTA and CDR2 FQGTGA. The CDR3 runs to 15 residues. The V and J ends lost 6 bases and 6 bases, in that order; junction bases with no gene match: 12.

J is TRBJ2-6 and V is TRBV7-2; 7 bases fit TRBD1. The CDR3 has 15 residues. Trimming at V came to 5 bases and at J to 2 bases, leaving 3 bases not matched to a gene. Per germline, CDR1 SGHTA and CDR2 FQGNSA. CDR3 nucleotide sequence: TGTGCCAGCAGCCTTGGACAGGCTGGGGCCAACGTCCTGACTTTC. Translating it yields CASSLGQAGANVLTF. The whole variable domain, remainder taken from reference TRBV7-2 and TRBJ2-6, is GAGVSQSPSNKVTEKGKDVELRCDPISGHTALYWYRQSLGQGLEFLIYFQGNSAPDKSGLPSDRFSAERTGGSVSTLTIQRTQQEDSAVYLCASSLGQAGANVLTFGAGSRLTVL.

The V and J genes are TRBV7-3 and TRBJ1-3; D remains ambiguous. V lost 5 bases and J 2 bases, leaving 7 bases between the germline ends. Germline values: CDR1 SGHTA, CDR2 FQGTGA. The CDR3 consists of 13 residues. The CDR3 loop is CASSLAAGNTIYF. The CDR3 DNA reads as TGTGCCAGCAGCCTGGCGGCTGGAAACACCATATATTTT.

This chain links TRBV14 with TRBJ1-2; 8 bases fit TRBD1. The trim removed 5 bases at V and 3 bases at J, leaving 5 bases unmatched. The CDR3 length is 14 residues. Germline V CDR1 and CDR2: SGHDN, FVKESK. The CDR3 DNA reads TGTGCCAGCAGCTTCCGACAGGGGTACTATGGCTACACCTTC. Amino acid sequence: CASSFRQGYYGYTF.

The CDR3 region is CASSLGQYNSPLHF. CDR3 DNA: TGTGCCAGCAGCTTGGGACAGTATAATTCACCCCTCCACTTT. The rearrangement links TRBV5-6 to TRBJ1-6; tentatively, D is TRBD1 (5 bases). This CDR3 has 14 residues. Trimming removed 0 bases at V and 4 bases at J, with 5 bases between. Germline V gene lookup returns CDR1 SGHDT and CDR2 YYEEEE. The entire variable domain, with the rest obtained from reference TRBV5-6 and TRBJ1-6, is as follows: DAGVTQSPTHLIKTRGQQVTLRCSPKSGHDTVSWYQQALGQGPQFIFQYYEEEERQRGNFPDRFSGHQFPNYSSELNVNALLLGDSALYLCASSLGQYNSPLHFGNGTRLTVT.

This chain links TRBV5-8 with TRBJ1-2; TRBD1 agrees at 8 bases. Germline V CDR1 and CDR2: SGHTS, YDEGEE. The CDR3 totals 15 residues. J gave up 5 bases and V 5 bases, and 11 bases lay outside the gene matches. CDR3 sequence reads: CASRGQALFLYGYTF. The CDR3 nucleotides are TGTGCCAGCAGGGGACAGGCCCTCTTTCTTTATGGCTACACCTTC.

This chain joins TRBV11-3 and TRBJ2-3; no reliable D call. Germline V gene sequence: CDR1 SGHNT, CDR2 YENEEA. V lost 5 bases and J lost 1, with 4 bases in between. This CDR3 is built from 12 residues. The CDR3: CASSLGTDTQYF. The CDR3, as DNA: TGTGCCAGCAGCCTTGGCACAGATACGCAGTATTTT.

This clone was counted a few times. The V and J genes are TRBV6-1 and TRBJ1-5; D not certain. The V end was cut by 1 base, the J end by 2 bases, with 6 bases between. The CDR3 spans 14 residues. Germline CDR1 reads MNHNS; CDR2 reads SASEGT. The CDR3 spells CASSEVERNQPQHF. The DNA for the CDR3 is TGTGCCAGCAGTGAAGTGGAGCGCAATCAGCCCCAGCATTTT.

V usage is TRBV11-2 and J usage is TRBJ1-2; D possibly corresponds to TRBD1 (5 bases). V lost 1 base to trimming and J lost 0 bases, with 9 bases between them. From germline, CDR1 is SGHAT and CDR2 FQNNGV. There are 15 residues in the CDR3. The CDR3 sequence: CASSLAGQPNYGYTF. CDR3 nucleotide sequence: TGTGCCAGCAGCTTAGCCGGACAACCTAACTATGGCTACACCTTC.